Below, 25 T cell receptor beta chains from the same sample are listed, as sequenced in a study of vaccination and CD4 T cells after COVID-19. Antigen specificity for these receptors is unknown. The sample's treatment: approximately 9-day PBMC culture with coronavirus spike peptide pools or control peptides (ViraFEST assay). CD4+ T-cell collection from the unexposed donor predated the COVID-19 pandemic (2011-2018). Cultured CD4+ T cells had their DNA profiled by the Oncomine TCR Beta short-read assay. Genomic DNA was isolated from cultured CD4+ T cells. TCRdb used MiXCR to reprocess the PCR reads, holding one entry per CDR3 protein. In the table there are approximately 9,800 distinct CDR3 sequences, around 42% of which are singletons. Input material: CD4+ T cells from blood, cultured in vitro. Receptor source: a human donor in good health.

The gene calls are TRBV6-1 and TRBJ1-3; no clear D gene. Trimming took 1 base from V and 0 from J, leaving 16 bases between them. This CDR3 spans 18 amino acids. Germline V gene data show CDR1 as MNHNS and CDR2 as SASEGT. DNA for the CDR3: TGTGCCAGCAGTGAAGTGGAGGGCCGTACTTACTCTGGAAACACCATATATTTT. Translation gives CASSEVEGRTYSGNTIYF.

This clonotype was seen a few times. The V call is TRBV7-3, the J call TRBJ2-7, with D tentatively TRBD1 (6 bases). V was trimmed by 4 bases and J by 0 bases, leaving 13 bases between them. Germline-derived CDR1 and CDR2 are SGHTA and FQGTGA. This CDR3 has 15 residues. The chain's CDR3 is CASSSRQAGSYEQYF. The CDR3 nucleotides read TGTGCCAGCAGCTCCCGACAGGCCGGCTCCTACGAGCAGTACTTC.

For the CDR3, the DNA is TGTGCCAGCAGGTTGGGACTACCGAACTACGAGCAGTACTTC. This gives the protein CASRLGLPNYEQYF. V usage is TRBV6-2 or TRBV6-3 and J usage is TRBJ2-7; TRBD2 matches 7 bases. CDR3 length equals 14 residues. CDR1 is MNHEY and CDR2 is SVGEGT in the germline V gene. After removal of 6 bases from V and 3 bases from J, the junction contained 8 bases not matched to a gene.

The chain uses TRBV2 and TRBJ2-5; D is undetermined. V was clipped by 5 bases and J by 1 base, with 11 bases between them. Germline-derived CDR1 and CDR2 are SNHLY and FYNNEI. This CDR3 spans 14 amino acids. CDR3 loop: CASSPVEPQETQYF. CDR3 DNA: TGTGCCAGCAGTCCTGTGGAGCCCCAAGAGACCCAGTACTTC.

The V and J genes are TRBV5-4 and TRBJ1-2, with D possibly TRBD1 on 6 matching bases. The CDR3 runs 13 residues. Per the germline V gene, CDR1 is SGHNT and CDR2 is YYREEE (reference sequence). V was cut by 3 bases and J by 5 bases, with 11 bases left in between. The CDR3 reads CASSWDKQYGYTF. The CDR3 DNA reads as TGTGCCAGCAGCTGGGACAAGCAGTATGGCTACACCTTC.

The J gene is TRBJ1-2, the V gene TRBV6-2 or TRBV6-3; 8 positions agree with TRBD1. CDR1 is MNHEY and CDR2 is SVGEGT in the germline V gene. Trimming cost V 6 bases and J 3 bases; bases outside gene matches: 9. The CDR3 totals 15 residues. The CDR3 region is CASREVGQGDYGYTF. CDR3 nucleotides: TGTGCCAGCAGAGAAGTAGGACAGGGAGACTATGGCTACACCTTC.

A word on this clonotype: Its ends do not fully match the called genes, so a read error is possible. This chain links TRBV7-7 with TRBJ2-5; 13 bases fit TRBD2. Germline CDR1 SSHAT, CDR2 FNYEAQ (reference sequence). This CDR3 contains 15 residues. The CDR3 DNA reads as TGTGCTAGCAGCCTGGGACTAGCGGGAAAAGAGACCCAGTACTTC. This sequence encodes CASSLGLAGKETQYF.

The chain employs TRBV7-6 and TRBJ2-3; TRBD2 matches 7 bases. The CDR3 is made up of 15 amino acids. Germline lookup yields CDR1 SGHVS and CDR2 FNYEAQ. CDR3 protein: CASGDSGFYTDTQYF. The CDR3 nucleotides are TGTGCAAGCGGGGATTCAGGTTTCTACACAGATACGCAGTATTTT.

Comments on this clonotype: A junction boundary mismatches the germline segment, possibly from a read error. The chain couples TRBV2 to TRBJ2-5; maybe TRBD2 (6 bases). CDR1 and CDR2 (germline): SNHLY, FYNNEI. The CDR3 is made up of 14 amino acids. Here the CDR3 reads CASSPWGGGESQYF. In DNA, the CDR3 is TGTGCCAGCAGTCCGTGGGGAGGAGGGGAGAGCCAGTACTTC.

This chain links TRBV7-2 with TRBJ2-7; the match to TRBD2 covers 9 bases. V lost 6 bases, J lost 2 bases, and 8 bases stayed unmatched. Germline CDR1 reads SGHTA; CDR2 reads FQGNSA. This CDR3 has 15 amino acids. This CDR3 is CASRPPVAGAYEQYF. CDR3 coding DNA: TGTGCCAGCAGACCCCCGGTAGCGGGGGCCTACGAGCAGTACTTC.

The chain uses TRBV10-3 and TRBJ1-5; the match to TRBD1 covers 8 bases. Germline lookup yields CDR1 ENHRY and CDR2 SYGVKD. CDR3 length: 13 amino acids. The V and J ends lost 8 bases and 3 bases, in that order; junction bases with no gene match: 3. The CDR3 spells CAICRGPNQPQHF. The CDR3 DNA sequence: TGTGCCATCTGCAGGGGGCCCAATCAGCCCCAGCATTTT.

The chain has TRBV30 and TRBJ1-2; tentative D call: TRBD1 (5 bases). The CDR3 runs 12 residues. Trimming pared 4 bases from V and 5 bases from J, leaving 11 bases between. Germline-derived CDR1 and CDR2 are GTSNPN and SVGIG (reference sequence). CDR3 in DNA: TGTGCCTGGACCGTGGGGGGGTATGGCTACACCTTC. Encoded protein: CAWTVGGYGYTF.

The V and J genes are TRBV7-2 and TRBJ1-1; D is perhaps TRBD1 (5 bases). The CDR3 is made up of 14 amino acids. The V gene's germline CDR1 is SGHTA and CDR2 FQGNSA. V lost 0 bases and J 1 base, leaving 6 bases between the germline ends. DNA for the CDR3: TGTGCCAGCAGCTTAGCAGGGGAGAACACTGAAGCTTTCTTT. Translated: CASSLAGENTEAFF.

This clonotype was seen only a few times. The J gene is TRBJ1-1, the V gene TRBV7-8; D is unresolved. This CDR3 is 16 amino acids long. V was pared by 0 bases and J by 4 bases, with 15 bases between. Looked up from germline, CDR1 is SGHVS and CDR2 is FQNEAQ. CDR3 in DNA: TGTGCCAGCAGCTTAGCGCTGGGTAGAGGAGCCACTGAAGCTTTCTTT. Translating it yields CASSLALGRGATEAFF.

The V gene is TRBV5-1, the J gene TRBJ2-7; 9 bases are shared with TRBD1. This CDR3 spans 16 amino acids. CDR1 SGHRS and CDR2 YFSETQ come from the germline V gene. The trim removed 4 bases at V and 1 base at J, leaving 9 bases unmatched. CDR3 residues: CASSPQGQGVSYEQYF. CDR3 coding DNA: TGCGCCAGCAGCCCGCAGGGACAGGGAGTTTCCTACGAGCAGTACTTC.

V gene TRBV28 combines with J gene TRBJ1-5; no definite D call. Trimming cost V 7 bases and J 0 bases, with 16 bases left between them. This CDR3 is 16 amino acids long. CDR1 and CDR2 from the germline V gene are MDHEN and SYDVKM. CDR3 sequence reads: CASTPWEGDSNQPQHF. The DNA of the CDR3 is TGTGCCAGCACCCCCTGGGAAGGCGATAGCAATCAGCCCCAGCATTTT.

The chain joins TRBV12-3 or TRBV12-4 to TRBJ1-1; 7 bases are a match to TRBD1. This CDR3 spans 16 amino acids. V dropped 0 bases and J dropped 0; count of bases not matched to a gene: 4. CDR3 loop: CASSLAQGPLNTEAFF. The CDR3 DNA follows: TGTGCCAGCAGTTTAGCACAGGGGCCTTTGAACACTGAAGCTTTCTTT.

This chain links TRBV20-1 with TRBJ1-2; TRBD1 matches 9 bases. The CDR3 consists of 12 residues. Germline CDR1 DFQATT, CDR2 SNEGSKA (reference sequence). CDR3 region: CSDLTGGYGYTF. CDR3 coding DNA: TGCAGCGACCTGACAGGGGGCTATGGCTACACCTTC.

This clonotype was seen a few times. The gene calls are TRBV10-2 and TRBJ1-2; D is ambiguous. CDR1 WSHSY and CDR2 SAAADI come from the germline V gene. V lost 0 bases, J lost 1 base, and 6 bases lay in between. The CDR3 extends over 14 amino acids. CDR3 bases: TGCGCCAGCAGTGAGTCTCTGGGTAACTATGGCTACACCTTC. This gives the protein CASSESLGNYGYTF.

The V call is TRBV6-1, the J call TRBJ1-1; TRBD1 matches 11 bases. V dropped 6 bases and J dropped 2; count of bases not matched to a gene: 5. From germline, CDR1 is MNHNS and CDR2 SASEGT. CDR3 length: 15 amino acids. CDR3 DNA sequence: TGTGCCAGCAGACCCGGACAGGGGGCAAACACTGAAGCTTTCTTT. Translation: CASRPGQGANTEAFF.

The V and J genes are TRBV7-9 and TRBJ2-2; TRBD2 aligns across 12 bases. Looked up from germline, CDR1 is SEHNR and CDR2 is FQNEAQ (reference sequence). V dropped 6 bases and J dropped 1; count of bases not matched to a gene: 6. The length of the CDR3 is 17 residues. The CDR3 here is CASSRTSGIGNTGELFF. The CDR3 coding sequence is TGTGCCAGCAGTCGGACTAGCGGGATAGGGAACACCGGGGAGCTGTTTTTT.

The rearrangement uses TRBV20-1 and TRBJ2-5; D call uncertain. The germline gives CDR1 DFQATT, CDR2 SNEGSKA (reference sequence). The CDR3 contains 14 residues. The V gene lost 5 bases and the J gene lost 2 bases, with 15 bases spanning the gap. The CDR3 loop reads CSADRLPGQETQYF. The CDR3 DNA sequence: TGCAGTGCTGACCGCTTGCCGGGTCAAGAGACCCAGTACTTC.

This clonotype turned up a few times. The chain recombines TRBV6-4 with TRBJ2-3; possibly TRBD2 for D (5 bases). Trimming removed 0 bases from V and 4 bases from J, with 8 bases in between. Germline CDR1 reads MRHNA; CDR2 reads SNTAGT. The CDR3 runs 14 residues. The CDR3 nucleotides are TGTGCCAGCAGTGACTCAGAGGGCTCAGATACGCAGTATTTT. Translating it yields CASSDSEGSDTQYF.

This rearrangement joins TRBV28 to TRBJ1-1, with D hard to call. The germline CDR1 and CDR2 sequences are MDHEN and SYDVKM. V lost 3 bases and J 2 bases, leaving 4 bases between the germline ends. CDR3 length equals 12 residues. This CDR3 reads CASSFGNTEAFF. Here the CDR3 DNA reads TGTGCCAGCAGTTTCGGTAACACTGAAGCTTTCTTT.

This clonotype has a handful of counts. The chain links TRBV28 to TRBJ1-5; tentatively, D is TRBD1 (6 bases). The CDR3 extends over 17 amino acids. Germline V gene data show CDR1 as MDHEN and CDR2 as SYDVKM. V was trimmed by 5 bases and J by 6 bases, leaving 23 bases between them. CDR3: CASSLWRGAGKGQPQHF. In nucleotides, the CDR3 is TGTGCCAGCAGTCTTTGGCGGGGGGCAGGGAAGGGTCAGCCCCAGCATTTT.